The 14 T cell receptor beta chains below were found in one sample sequenced in a study of shared clonotypes between healthy human individuals. TCRdb's table, derived via immunoSEQ multiplex PCR, lists solely in-frame clones and lacks some. The repertoire includes about 520,000 clones, around 73% of them detected once, and approximately 12% sits in the top ten. What was sequenced was PBMCs. The receptors originated from a woman between 35 and 50 years old in good health. Some clones in this sample may be carry-over from other donors' samples.

This sequence joins TRBV9 and TRBJ2-1, with 12 nucleotides matching TRBD2. The V gene end was trimmed by 1 base and the J gene end by 6 bases; junction bases not matched to a gene: 5. Per germline, CDR1 SGDLS and CDR2 YYNGEE. The CDR3 contains 16 residues. CDR3 protein: CASSVPGLAGFNEQFF. CDR3 nucleotide sequence: TGTGCCAGCAGCGTACCCGGACTAGCGGGGTTCAATGAGCAGTTCTTC.

This clone was recorded a few times. A read error may account for a junction end that differs from germline. The chain couples TRBV7-9 to TRBJ1-2; a weak D match, TRBD1 (5 bases). The CDR3 length is 16 residues. Looked up from germline, CDR1 is SEHNR and CDR2 is FQNEAQ (reference sequence). The CDR3 here is CASSLAEGGEGYGYTF. The CDR3 nucleotides read TGTGCCAGCAGCCTAGCCGAGGGAGGAGAGGGGTATGGCTACACCTTC.

This chain joins TRBV11-2 and TRBJ2-5, with 8 bases aligning to TRBD1. The J call could be wrong; TRBJ2-7 is a better fit for the DNA end. The germline gives CDR1 SGHAT, CDR2 FQNNGV. CDR3 length equals 13 residues. CDR3 nucleotide sequence: TGTGCCAGCAGCCGGGACAGGCGGGTCGAGCAGTACTTC. It encodes CASSRDRRVEQYF.

CDR3 sequence (DNA): TGCAGCGTTGTTTTCACGGTCGTGGGCTATGGCTACACCTTC. This encodes CSVVFTVVGYGYTF. The chain recombines TRBV29-1 with TRBJ1-2, with unresolved D. CDR1 SQVTM and CDR2 ANQGSEA come from the germline V gene. The CDR3 runs to 14 residues. V was pared by 4 bases and J by 4 bases, with 16 bases between.

The rearrangement joins TRBV11-2 to TRBJ2-5; TRBD2 might be the D (5 bases). V lost 4 bases and J lost 4, with 13 bases in between. Germline V lookup: CDR1 SGHAT, CDR2 FQNNGV. The CDR3 consists of 14 residues. The CDR3 bases are TGTGCCAGCAGCTCAGAGGGCCTAGGAGAGACCCAGTACTTC. As protein: CASSSEGLGETQYF.

The chain couples TRBV15 to TRBJ2-1; D gene unclear. The V end was cut by 0 bases, the J end by 0 bases, with 15 bases between. Germline CDR1 LNHNV, CDR2 YYDKDF (reference sequence). CDR3 size: 18 residues. The chain's CDR3 is CATSRDISGGSSYNEQFF. DNA of the CDR3: TGTGCCACCAGCAGAGACATCTCTGGCGGAAGCTCCTACAATGAGCAGTTCTTC.

The V and J genes are TRBV28 and TRBJ1-2; D is ambiguous. The CDR3 is made up of 14 amino acids. Trimming cost V 6 bases and J 12 bases, with 23 bases left between them. The V gene's germline CDR1 is MDHEN and CDR2 SYDVKM. CDR3 sequence reads: CASRPSSNPNGHTF. The DNA for the CDR3 is TGTGCCAGCAGACCTTCATCGAACCCAAACGGGCACACCTTC.

This chain connects TRBV9 to TRBJ1-1, with 9 bases fitting TRBD1. Looked up from germline, CDR1 is SGDLS and CDR2 is YYNGEE. V trimming: 3 bases; J trimming: 2 bases; junction bases outside the gene matches: 2. The CDR3 contains 14 residues. The CDR3 reads CASSEQGANTEAFF. CDR3 coding DNA: TGTGCCAGCAGCGAACAGGGGGCTAACACTGAAGCTTTCTTT.

CDR3 loop: CASSQRTWILYEQYF. The CDR3 DNA is TGTGCCAGCAGCCAACGGACCTGGATCCTTTACGAGCAGTACTTC. The rearrangement uses TRBV7-8 and TRBJ2-7; D is uncertain. This CDR3 spans 15 amino acids. Deletions cut 5 bases from V and 4 bases from J, with 18 bases between. The V gene's germline CDR1 is SGHVS and CDR2 FQNEAQ.

The CDR3 is CASSAGLAGAEDTQYF. DNA for the CDR3: TGTGCCAGCAGCGCGGGACTAGCGGGAGCGGAAGATACGCAGTATTTT. The chain recombines TRBV5-4 with TRBJ2-3, with 14 bases matching TRBD2. Germline-derived CDR1 and CDR2 are SGHNT and YYREEE (reference sequence). This CDR3 region has 16 residues. V lost 4 bases and J lost 5; bases outside the gene matches: 6.

The DNA of the CDR3 is TGTGCCAGCAGTACCAGACAGGGGGTCCGTGGCTACACCTTC. Translated: CASSTRQGVRGYTF. The chain recombines TRBV2 with TRBJ1-2; 9 bases are a match to TRBD1. V dropped 5 bases and J dropped 7; count of bases not matched to a gene: 8. This CDR3 has 14 amino acids. The germline gives CDR1 SNHLY, CDR2 FYNNEI.

This chain connects TRBV7-3 to TRBJ2-1, with TRBD2 matching 7 bases. This CDR3 spans 16 amino acids. Trimming at V came to 5 bases and at J to 7 bases, leaving 14 bases not matched to a gene. Germline values: CDR1 SGHTA, CDR2 FQGTGA. CDR3 DNA sequence: TGTGCCAGCAGCCCTGATAGCGGGTGGGGGTTGAATGAGCAGTTCTTC. It yields the protein CASSPDSGWGLNEQFF.

The chain couples TRBV18 to TRBJ1-2; the D gene is possibly TRBD1 (5 bases). V dropped 1 base and J dropped 0 bases, with 9 bases sitting between them. The CDR3 has 15 amino acids. Germline V gene data show CDR1 as KGHSH and CDR2 as LQKENI. As DNA, the CDR3 is TGTGCCAGCTCACCACAACAGGATTCTAACTATGGCTACACCTTC. The encoded protein is CASSPQQDSNYGYTF.

Comment on this clone: A read error is the likely source, as a far larger clone sits one nucleotide away. Different DNA sequences within this sample yield the same CDR3. The genes are TRBV15 and TRBJ2-7; no clear D gene. The germline V gene has CDR1 LNHNV and CDR2 YYDKDF (reference sequence). The CDR3 loop spans 13 amino acids. Written as DNA, the CDR3 is TGCGCCACCAGCAGAGACAACGCCGACGAGCAGTACTTC. Translated, it gives CATSRDNADEQYF. Using reference TRBV15 and TRBJ2-7 for the parts outside the CDR3, the full variable domain is DAMVIQNPRYQVTQFGKPVTLSCSQTLNHNVMYWYQQKSSQAPKLLFHYYDKDFNNEADTPDNFQSRRPNTSFCFLDIRSPGLGDTAMYLCATSRDNADEQYFGPGTRLTVT.